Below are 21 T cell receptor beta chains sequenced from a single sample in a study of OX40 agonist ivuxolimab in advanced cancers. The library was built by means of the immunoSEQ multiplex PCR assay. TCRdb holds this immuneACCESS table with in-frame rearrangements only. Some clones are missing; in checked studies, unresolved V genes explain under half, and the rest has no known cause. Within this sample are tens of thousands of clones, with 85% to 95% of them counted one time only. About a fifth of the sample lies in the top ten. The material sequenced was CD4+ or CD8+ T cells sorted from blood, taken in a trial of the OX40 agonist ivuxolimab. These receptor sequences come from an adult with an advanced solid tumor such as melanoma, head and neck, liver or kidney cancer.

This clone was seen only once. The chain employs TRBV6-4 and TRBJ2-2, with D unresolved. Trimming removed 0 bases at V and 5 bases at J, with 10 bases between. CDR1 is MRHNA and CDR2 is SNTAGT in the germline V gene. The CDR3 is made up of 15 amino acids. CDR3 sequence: CASSDSVSTTGELFF. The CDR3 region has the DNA TGTGCCAGCAGTGACTCGGTTAGTACAACCGGGGAGCTGTTTTTT.

The CDR3 sequence: CASSQDRSSGANVLTF. The CDR3 DNA is TGCGCCAGCAGCCAAGATAGGAGCTCTGGGGCCAACGTCCTGACTTTC. The rearrangement joins TRBV4-3 to TRBJ2-6; D remains unclear. In germline, CDR1 is LGHNA, CDR2 YSLEER. This CDR3 contains 16 residues. Trimming cost V 0 bases and J 0 bases, with 6 bases left between them.

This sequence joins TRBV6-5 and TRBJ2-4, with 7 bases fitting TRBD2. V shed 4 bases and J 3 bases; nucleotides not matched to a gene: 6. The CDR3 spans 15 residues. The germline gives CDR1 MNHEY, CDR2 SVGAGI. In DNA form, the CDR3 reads TGTGCCAGCAGTTCGGGGGGAGTAGGCAAAAACATTCAGTACTTC. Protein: CASSSGGVGKNIQYF.

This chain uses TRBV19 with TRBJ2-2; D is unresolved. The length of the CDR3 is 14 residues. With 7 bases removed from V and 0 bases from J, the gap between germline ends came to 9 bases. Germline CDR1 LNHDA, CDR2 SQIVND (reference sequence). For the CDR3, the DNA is TGTGCCAGTATAGGGATGGCGAACACCGGGGAGCTGTTTTTT. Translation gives CASIGMANTGELFF. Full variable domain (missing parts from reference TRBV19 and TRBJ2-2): DGGITQSPKYLFRKEGQNVTLSCEQNLNHDAMYWYRQDPGQGLRLIYYSQIVNDFQKGDIAEGYSVSREKKESFPLTVTSAQKNPTAFYLCASIGMANTGELFFGEGSRLTVL.

DNA of the CDR3: TGTGCCAGCAGTTACTCCCCGGTCTCCTACGAGCAGTACTTC. This encodes CASSYSPVSYEQYF. The chain joins TRBV6-5 to TRBJ2-7; D unresolved. This CDR3 region has 14 residues. CDR1 is MNHEY, CDR2 SVGAGI, per germline. V was pared by 0 bases and J by 0 bases, with 6 bases between.

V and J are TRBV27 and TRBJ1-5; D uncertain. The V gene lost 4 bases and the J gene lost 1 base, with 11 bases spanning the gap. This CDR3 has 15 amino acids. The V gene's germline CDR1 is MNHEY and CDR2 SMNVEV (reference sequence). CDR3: CASSSAPGSNQPQHF. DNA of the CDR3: TGTGCCAGCAGTTCCGCCCCCGGCAGCAATCAGCCCCAGCATTTT.

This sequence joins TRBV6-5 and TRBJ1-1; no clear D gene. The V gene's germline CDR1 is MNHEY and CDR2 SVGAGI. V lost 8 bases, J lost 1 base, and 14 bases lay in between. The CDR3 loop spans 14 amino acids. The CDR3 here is CASCPGFGNTEAFF. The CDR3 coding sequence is TGTGCCAGCTGCCCGGGGTTTGGGAACACTGAAGCTTTCTTT.

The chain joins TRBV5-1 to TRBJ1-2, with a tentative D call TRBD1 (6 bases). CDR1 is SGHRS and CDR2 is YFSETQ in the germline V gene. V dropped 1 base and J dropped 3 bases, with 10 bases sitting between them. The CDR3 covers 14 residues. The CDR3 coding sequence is TGCGCCAGCAGCTTGTTGGAGGGGGACTATGGCTACACCTTC. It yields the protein CASSLLEGDYGYTF.

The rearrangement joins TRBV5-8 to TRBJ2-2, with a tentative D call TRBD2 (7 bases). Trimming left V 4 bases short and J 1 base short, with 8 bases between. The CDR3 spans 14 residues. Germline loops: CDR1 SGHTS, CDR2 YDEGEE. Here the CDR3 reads CASSRGGNTGELFF. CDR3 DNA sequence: TGTGCCAGCAGCAGGGGGGGGAACACCGGGGAGCTGTTTTTT.

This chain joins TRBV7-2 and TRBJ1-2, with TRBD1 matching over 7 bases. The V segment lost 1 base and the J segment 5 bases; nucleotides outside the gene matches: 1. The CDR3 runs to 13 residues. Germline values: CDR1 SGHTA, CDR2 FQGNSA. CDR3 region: CASSLVGQYGYTF. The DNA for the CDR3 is TGTGCCAGCAGCTTAGTGGGACAGTATGGCTACACCTTC.

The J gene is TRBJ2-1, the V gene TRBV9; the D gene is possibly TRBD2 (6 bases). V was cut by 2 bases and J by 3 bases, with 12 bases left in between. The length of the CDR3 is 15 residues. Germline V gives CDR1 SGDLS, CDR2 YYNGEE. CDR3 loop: CASSVHGGFYNEQFF. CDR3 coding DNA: TGTGCCAGCAGCGTTCATGGGGGGTTCTACAATGAGCAGTTCTTC.

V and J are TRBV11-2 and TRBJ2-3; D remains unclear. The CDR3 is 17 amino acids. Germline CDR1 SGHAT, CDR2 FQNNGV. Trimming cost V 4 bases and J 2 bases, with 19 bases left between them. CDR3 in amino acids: CASSSHQGRSSTDTQYF. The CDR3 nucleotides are TGTGCCAGCAGCTCCCACCAAGGACGTTCATCCACAGATACGCAGTATTTT.

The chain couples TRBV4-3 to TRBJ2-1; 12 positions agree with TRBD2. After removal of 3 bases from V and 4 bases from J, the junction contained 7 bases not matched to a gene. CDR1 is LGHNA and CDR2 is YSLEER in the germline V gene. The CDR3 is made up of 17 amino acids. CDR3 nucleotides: TGCGCCAGCAGCCAGGTCACTAGCGGGGGGACTTACAATGAGCAGTTCTTC. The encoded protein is CASSQVTSGGTYNEQFF.

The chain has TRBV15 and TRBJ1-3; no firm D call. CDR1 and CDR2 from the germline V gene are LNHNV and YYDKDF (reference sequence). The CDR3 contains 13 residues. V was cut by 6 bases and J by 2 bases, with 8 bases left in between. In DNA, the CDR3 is TGTGCCACCAGTCCCGATACTGGAAACACCATATATTTT. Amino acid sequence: CATSPDTGNTIYF.

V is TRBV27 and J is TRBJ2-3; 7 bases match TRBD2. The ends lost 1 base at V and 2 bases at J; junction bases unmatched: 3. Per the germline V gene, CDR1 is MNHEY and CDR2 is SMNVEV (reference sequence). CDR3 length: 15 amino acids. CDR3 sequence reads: CASSLYGGNTDTQYF. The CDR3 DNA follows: TGTGCCAGCAGTTTATACGGGGGGAACACAGATACGCAGTATTTT.

The CDR3 loop is CASSLGRGGPDTQYF. The CDR3 DNA follows: TGCGCCAGCAGCTTGGGAAGGGGAGGCCCAGATACGCAGTATTTT. The chain joins TRBV5-1 to TRBJ2-3, with a tentative D call TRBD2 (6 bases). Trimming left V 0 bases short and J 4 bases short, with 12 bases between. The germline CDR1 and CDR2 sequences are SGHRS and YFSETQ. CDR3 length: 15 residues.

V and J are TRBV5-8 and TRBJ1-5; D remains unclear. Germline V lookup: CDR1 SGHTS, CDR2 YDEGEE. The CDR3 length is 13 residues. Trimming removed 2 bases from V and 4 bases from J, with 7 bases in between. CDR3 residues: CASSFWDNQPQHF. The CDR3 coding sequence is TGTGCCAGCAGCTTCTGGGATAATCAGCCCCAGCATTTT.

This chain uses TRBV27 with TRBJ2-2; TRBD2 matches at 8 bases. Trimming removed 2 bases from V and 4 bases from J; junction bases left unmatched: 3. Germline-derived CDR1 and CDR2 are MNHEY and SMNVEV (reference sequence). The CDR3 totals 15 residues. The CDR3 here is CASSLSGRGTGELFF. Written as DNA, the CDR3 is TGTGCCAGCAGTTTAAGCGGGAGAGGCACCGGGGAGCTGTTTTTT.

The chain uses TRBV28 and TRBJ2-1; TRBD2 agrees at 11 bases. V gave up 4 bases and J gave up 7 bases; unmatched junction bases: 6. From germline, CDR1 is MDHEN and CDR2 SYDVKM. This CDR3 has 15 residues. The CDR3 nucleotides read TGTGCCAGCAGTTCCCGGGTAGCGGGAGGGAATGAGCAGTTCTTC. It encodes CASSSRVAGGNEQFF.

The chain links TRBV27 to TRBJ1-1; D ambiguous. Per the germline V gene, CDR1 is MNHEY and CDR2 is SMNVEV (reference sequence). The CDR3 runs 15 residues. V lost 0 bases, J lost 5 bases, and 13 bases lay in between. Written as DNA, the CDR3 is TGTGCCAGCAGTTTATCGGTGCCGGACGGGACTGAAGCTTTCTTT. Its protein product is CASSLSVPDGTEAFF.

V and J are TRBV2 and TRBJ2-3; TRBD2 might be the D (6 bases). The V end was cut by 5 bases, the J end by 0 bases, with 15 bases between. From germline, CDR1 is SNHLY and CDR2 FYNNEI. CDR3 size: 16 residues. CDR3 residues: CASSLDYTLSTDTQYF. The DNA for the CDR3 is TGTGCCAGCAGTTTGGACTATACCCTTAGCACAGATACGCAGTATTTT.